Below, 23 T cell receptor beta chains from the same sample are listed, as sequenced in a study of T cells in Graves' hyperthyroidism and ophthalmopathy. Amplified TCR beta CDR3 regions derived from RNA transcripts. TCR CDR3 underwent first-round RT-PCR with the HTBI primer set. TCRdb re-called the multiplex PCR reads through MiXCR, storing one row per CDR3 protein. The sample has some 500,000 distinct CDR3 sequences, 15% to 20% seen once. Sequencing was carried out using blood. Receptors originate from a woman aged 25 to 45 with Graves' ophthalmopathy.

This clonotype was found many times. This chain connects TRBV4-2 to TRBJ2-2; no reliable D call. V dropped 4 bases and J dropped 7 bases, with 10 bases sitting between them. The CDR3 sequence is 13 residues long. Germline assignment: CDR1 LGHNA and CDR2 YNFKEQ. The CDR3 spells CASSPRHGGELFF. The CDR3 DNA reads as TGTGCCAGCAGCCCGCGGCACGGCGGGGAGCTGTTTTTT.

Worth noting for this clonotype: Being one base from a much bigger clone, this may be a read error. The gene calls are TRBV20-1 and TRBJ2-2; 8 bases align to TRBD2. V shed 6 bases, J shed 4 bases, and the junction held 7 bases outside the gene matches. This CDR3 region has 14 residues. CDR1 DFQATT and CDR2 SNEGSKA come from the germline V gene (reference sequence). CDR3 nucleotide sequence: TGCAGTGCCCCGGACGGGGGGGCCACCGGGGAGCTGTTTTTT. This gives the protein CSAPDGGATGELFF.

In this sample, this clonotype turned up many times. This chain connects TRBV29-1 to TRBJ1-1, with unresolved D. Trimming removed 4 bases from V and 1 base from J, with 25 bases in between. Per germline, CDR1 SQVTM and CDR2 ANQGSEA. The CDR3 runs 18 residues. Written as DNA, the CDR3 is TGCAGCGTTGTCGGCGTCCCCCGTGGTCGACTATCGAACACTGAAGCTTTCTTT. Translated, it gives CSVVGVPRGRLSNTEAFF. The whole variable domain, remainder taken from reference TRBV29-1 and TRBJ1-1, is SAVISQKPSRDICQRGTSLTIQCQVDSQVTMMFWYRQQPGQSLTLIATANQGSEATYESGFVIDKFPISRPNLTFSTLTVSNMSPEDSSIYLCSVVGVPRGRLSNTEAFFGQGTRLTVV.

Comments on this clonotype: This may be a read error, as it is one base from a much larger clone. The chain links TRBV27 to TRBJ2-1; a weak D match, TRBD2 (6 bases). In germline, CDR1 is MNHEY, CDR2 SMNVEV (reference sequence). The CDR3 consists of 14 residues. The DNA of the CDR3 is TGTGCCACCCACGTGGGGGACTCCTACAGTGAGCAGTTCTTC. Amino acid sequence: CATHVGDSYSEQFF.

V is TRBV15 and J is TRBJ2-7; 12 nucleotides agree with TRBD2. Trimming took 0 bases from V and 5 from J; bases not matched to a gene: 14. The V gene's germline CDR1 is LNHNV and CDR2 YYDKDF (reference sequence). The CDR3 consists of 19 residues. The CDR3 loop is CATSRDRSASGRAGHEQYF. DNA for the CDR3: TGTGCCACCAGCAGAGATAGGTCGGCTAGCGGGAGGGCGGGCCACGAGCAGTACTTC.

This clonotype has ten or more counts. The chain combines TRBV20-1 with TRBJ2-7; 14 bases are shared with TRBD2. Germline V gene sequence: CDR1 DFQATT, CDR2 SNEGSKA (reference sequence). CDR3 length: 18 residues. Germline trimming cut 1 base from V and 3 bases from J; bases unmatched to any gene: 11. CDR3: CSARAGGTSGSRVYEQYF. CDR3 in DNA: TGCAGTGCTAGAGCCGGGGGGACTAGCGGGAGTCGAGTCTACGAGCAGTACTTC.

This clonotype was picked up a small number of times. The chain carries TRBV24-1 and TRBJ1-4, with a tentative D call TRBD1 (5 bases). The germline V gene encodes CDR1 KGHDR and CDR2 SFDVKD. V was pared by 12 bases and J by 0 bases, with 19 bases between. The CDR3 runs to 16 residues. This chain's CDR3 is CASHPPGFATNEKLFF. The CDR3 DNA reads TGTGCCTCCCATCCTCCAGGGTTTGCAACTAATGAAAAACTGTTTTTT.

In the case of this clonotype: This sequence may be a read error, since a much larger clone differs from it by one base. The CDR3 is CASSSIRLAGVSHEQYF. The CDR3 DNA reads as TGTGCCAGCTCGAGCATAAGACTAGCGGGAGTGTCCCACGAGCAGTACTTC. The rearrangement uses TRBV6-2 or TRBV6-3 and TRBJ2-7; 12 bases agree with TRBD2. This CDR3 comprises 17 residues. Germline values: CDR1 MNHEY, CDR2 SVGEGT. Losses at the gene ends were 8 bases for V and 5 bases for J; bases not matched to a gene: 16.

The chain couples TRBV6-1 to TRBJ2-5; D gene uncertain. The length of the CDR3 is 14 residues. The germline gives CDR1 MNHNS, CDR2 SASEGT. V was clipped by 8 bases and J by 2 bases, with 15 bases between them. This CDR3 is CASARARFQETQYF. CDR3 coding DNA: TGTGCCAGCGCACGAGCCCGGTTTCAAGAGACCCAGTACTTC.

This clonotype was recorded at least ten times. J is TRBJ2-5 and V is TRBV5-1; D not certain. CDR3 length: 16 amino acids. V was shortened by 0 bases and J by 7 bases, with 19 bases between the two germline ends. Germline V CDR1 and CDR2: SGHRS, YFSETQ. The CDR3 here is CASSLDLWASLGTQYF. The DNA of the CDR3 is TGCGCCAGCAGCTTGGACCTATGGGCGTCCCTGGGGACCCAGTACTTC.

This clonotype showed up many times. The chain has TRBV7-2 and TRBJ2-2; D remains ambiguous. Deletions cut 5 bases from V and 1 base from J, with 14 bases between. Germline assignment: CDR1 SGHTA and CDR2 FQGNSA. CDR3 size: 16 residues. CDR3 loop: CASSPELWQNTGELFF. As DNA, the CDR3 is TGTGCCAGCAGCCCCGAACTATGGCAGAACACCGGGGAGCTGTTTTTT.

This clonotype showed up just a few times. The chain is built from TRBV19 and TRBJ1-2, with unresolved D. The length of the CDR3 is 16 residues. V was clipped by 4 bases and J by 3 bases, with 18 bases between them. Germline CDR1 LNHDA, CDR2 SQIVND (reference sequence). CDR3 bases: TGTGCCAGTAGTACCCCCATGCGGGCAGCTGACTATGGCTACACCTTC. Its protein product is CASSTPMRAADYGYTF.

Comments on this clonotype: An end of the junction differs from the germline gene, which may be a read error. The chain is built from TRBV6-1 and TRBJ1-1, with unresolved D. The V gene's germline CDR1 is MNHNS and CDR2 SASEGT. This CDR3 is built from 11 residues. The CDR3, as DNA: TGTGCCAGCAGTGACTACACTGAGGCTCTCTTT. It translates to CASSDYTEALF.

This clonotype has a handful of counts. CDR3 residues: CSVDRGAPYEQYF. The CDR3 nucleotides read TGCAGCGTTGACAGGGGCGCCCCCTACGAGCAGTACTTC. The genes are TRBV29-1 and TRBJ2-7; D is perhaps TRBD1 (6 bases). Trimming pared 3 bases from V and 2 bases from J, leaving 11 bases between. CDR3 length: 13 residues. Germline V lookup: CDR1 SQVTM, CDR2 ANQGSEA.

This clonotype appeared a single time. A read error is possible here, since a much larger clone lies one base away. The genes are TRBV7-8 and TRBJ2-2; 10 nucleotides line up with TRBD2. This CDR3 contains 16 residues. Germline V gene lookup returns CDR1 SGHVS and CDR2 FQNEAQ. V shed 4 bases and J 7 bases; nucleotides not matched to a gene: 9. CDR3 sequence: CASSSSSGSTYGELFF. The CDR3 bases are TGTGCCAGCAGCTCCTCTAGCGGGAGTACGTACGGGGAGCTGTTTTTT.

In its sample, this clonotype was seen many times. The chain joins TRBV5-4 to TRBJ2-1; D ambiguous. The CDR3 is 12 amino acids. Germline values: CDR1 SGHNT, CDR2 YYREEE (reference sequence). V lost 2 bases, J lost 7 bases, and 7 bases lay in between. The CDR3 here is CASSFDWNEQFF. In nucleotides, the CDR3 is TGTGCCAGCAGCTTTGACTGGAATGAGCAGTTCTTC.

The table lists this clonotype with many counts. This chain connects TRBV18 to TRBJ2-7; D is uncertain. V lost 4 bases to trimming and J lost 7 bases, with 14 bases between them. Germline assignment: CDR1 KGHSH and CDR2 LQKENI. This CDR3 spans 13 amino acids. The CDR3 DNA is TGTGCCAGCTCACAATCGGAAGTTATGGAGCAGTACTTC. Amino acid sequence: CASSQSEVMEQYF.

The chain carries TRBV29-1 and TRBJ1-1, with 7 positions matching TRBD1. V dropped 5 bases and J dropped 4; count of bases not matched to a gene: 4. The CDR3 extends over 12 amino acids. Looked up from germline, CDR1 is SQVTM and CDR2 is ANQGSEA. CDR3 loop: CSVYRGGTEAFF. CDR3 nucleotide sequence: TGCAGCGTTTACAGGGGAGGCACTGAAGCTTTCTTT. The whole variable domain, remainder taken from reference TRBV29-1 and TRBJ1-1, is SAVISQKPSRDICQRGTSLTIQCQVDSQVTMMFWYRQQPGQSLTLIATANQGSEATYESGFVIDKFPISRPNLTFSTLTVSNMSPEDSSIYLCSVYRGGTEAFFGQGTRLTVV.

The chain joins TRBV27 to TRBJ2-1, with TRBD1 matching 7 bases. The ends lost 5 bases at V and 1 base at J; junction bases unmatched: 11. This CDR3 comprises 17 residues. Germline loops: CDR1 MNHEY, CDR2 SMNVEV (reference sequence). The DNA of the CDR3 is TGTGCCAGCAGTCTAGTACAGGGGTTAGGATCCTACAATGAGCAGTTCTTC. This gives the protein CASSLVQGLGSYNEQFF.

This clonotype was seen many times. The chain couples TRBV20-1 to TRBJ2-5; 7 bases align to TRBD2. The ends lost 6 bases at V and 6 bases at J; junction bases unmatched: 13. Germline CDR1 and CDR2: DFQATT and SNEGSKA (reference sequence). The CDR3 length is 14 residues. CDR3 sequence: CSAQKFREGKTQYF. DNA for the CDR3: TGCAGTGCCCAGAAGTTCAGGGAGGGGAAGACCCAGTACTTC.

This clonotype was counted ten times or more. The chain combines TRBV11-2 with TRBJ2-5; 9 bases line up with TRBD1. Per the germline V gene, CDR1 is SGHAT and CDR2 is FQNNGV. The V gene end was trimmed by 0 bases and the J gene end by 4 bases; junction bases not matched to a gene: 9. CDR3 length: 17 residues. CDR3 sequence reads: CASSLDLSGTGIETQYF. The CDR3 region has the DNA TGTGCCAGCAGCTTAGATCTCTCCGGGACAGGGATAGAGACCCAGTACTTC.

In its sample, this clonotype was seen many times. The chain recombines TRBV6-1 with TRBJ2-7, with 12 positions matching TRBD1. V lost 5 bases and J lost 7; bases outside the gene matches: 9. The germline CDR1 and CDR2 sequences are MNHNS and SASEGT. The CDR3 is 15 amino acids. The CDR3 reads CASSLTRDRGREQYF. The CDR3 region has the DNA TGTGCCAGCAGTTTAACCCGGGACAGGGGGCGTGAGCAGTACTTC.

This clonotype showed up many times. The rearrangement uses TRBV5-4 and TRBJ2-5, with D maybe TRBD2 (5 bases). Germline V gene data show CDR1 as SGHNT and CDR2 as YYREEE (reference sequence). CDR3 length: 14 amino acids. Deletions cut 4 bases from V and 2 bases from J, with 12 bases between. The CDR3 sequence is CASSPVGGQETQYF. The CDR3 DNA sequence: TGTGCCAGCAGCCCGGTTGGAGGTCAAGAGACCCAGTACTTC.